The 32 T cell receptor beta chains below were found in one sample sequenced in a study of blood T cell repertoires in COVID-19. Assay: immunoSEQ multiplex PCR; the TCRdb copy retains only in-frame clones and omits some. This sample has fewer than 350,000 clones, with approximately 91% found just once. Sequenced input: PBMCs or T cells enriched from blood (not recorded which). The receptors stem from a woman in her thirties or forties with acute COVID-19.

This rearrangement joins TRBV24-1 to TRBJ2-2; 7 positions agree with TRBD1. The CDR3 consists of 14 residues. V dropped 7 bases and J dropped 1; count of bases not matched to a gene: 2. Germline CDR1 KGHDR, CDR2 SFDVKD. The CDR3 DNA reads as TGTGCCACCAGCTACAGGGGGAACACCGGGGAGCTGTTTTTT. Its translation is CATSYRGNTGELFF.

The chain employs TRBV15 and TRBJ1-1, with D perhaps TRBD1 (6 bases). Trimming pared 0 bases from V and 3 bases from J, leaving 26 bases between. CDR1 LNHNV and CDR2 YYDKDF come from the germline V gene (reference sequence). This CDR3 comprises 20 residues. CDR3 nucleotide sequence: TGTGCCACCAGCAGAGATTTTGTGGTGGGGGCCCCAACGAGTTACACTGAAGCTTTCTTT. This codes for CATSRDFVVGAPTSYTEAFF.

This chain links TRBV28 with TRBJ1-2, with 11 bases that match TRBD1. The CDR3 is made up of 17 amino acids. After removal of 5 bases from V and 2 bases from J, the junction contained 10 bases not matched to a gene. The germline CDR1 and CDR2 sequences are MDHEN and SYDVKM. The chain's CDR3 is CASSVPGQGVRNYGYTF. The CDR3 nucleotides are TGTGCCAGCAGTGTACCGGGACAGGGGGTAAGAAACTATGGCTACACCTTC.

The chain joins TRBV3-1 (or the pseudogene TRBV3-2) to TRBJ2-5; 8 bases are a match to TRBD2. Germline trimming cut 2 bases from V and 1 base from J; bases unmatched to any gene: 6. The germline gives CDR1 LGHDT, CDR2 YNNKEL (reference sequence). The CDR3 is made up of 16 amino acids. CDR3 sequence: CASSQPIAGIQETQYF. CDR3 nucleotides: TGTGCCAGCAGCCAACCTATAGCGGGGATCCAAGAGACCCAGTACTTC.

This clone was counted only a few times. The chain couples TRBV19 to TRBJ1-1, with unresolved D. CDR3 size: 15 residues. Deletions cut 8 bases from V and 5 bases from J, with 21 bases between. Germline loops: CDR1 LNHDA, CDR2 SQIVND (reference sequence). DNA of the CDR3: TGTGCCAGTCACCCGGCCTCCAACGGGATGACTGAAGCTTTCTTT. Protein sequence: CASHPASNGMTEAFF. Together with reference TRBV19 and TRBJ1-1, the CDR3 gives the full variable domain: DGGITQSPKYLFRKEGQNVTLSCEQNLNHDAMYWYRQDPGQGLRLIYYSQIVNDFQKGDIAEGYSVSREKKESFPLTVTSAQKNPTAFYLCASHPASNGMTEAFFGQGTRLTVV.

This rearrangement joins TRBV15 to TRBJ2-3; 9 bases are shared with TRBD2. Germline-derived CDR1 and CDR2 are LNHNV and YYDKDF (reference sequence). CDR3 size: 17 residues. With V trimmed by 4 bases and J by 4 bases, 12 bases remained unmatched. This CDR3 is CATSTSPLAGAADTQYF. As DNA, the CDR3 is TGTGCCACCAGCACATCACCCTTAGCGGGGGCGGCAGATACGCAGTATTTT.

The rearrangement uses TRBV6-2 or TRBV6-3 and TRBJ2-3, with 7 positions matching TRBD1. Per the germline V gene, CDR1 is MNHEY and CDR2 is SVGEGT. V lost 6 bases, J lost 0 bases, and 6 bases stayed unmatched. CDR3 length: 15 residues. CDR3 bases: TGTGCCAGCAGCCTCGGGACAGTTAGCACAGATACGCAGTATTTT. Protein product: CASSLGTVSTDTQYF.

V gene TRBV4-1 combines with J gene TRBJ2-7, with 13 bases lining up with TRBD2. J lost 5 bases, V lost 2 bases, and 6 bases had no gene match. The germline CDR1 and CDR2 sequences are MGHRA and YSYEKL. This CDR3 has 16 amino acids. CDR3 loop: CASSQPRLAGGNEQYF. The CDR3 region has the DNA TGCGCCAGCAGCCAACCGCGACTAGCGGGAGGTAACGAGCAGTACTTC.

The V gene is TRBV10-3, the J gene TRBJ1-6; D perhaps matches TRBD1 (6 bases). This CDR3 spans 14 amino acids. The germline V gene encodes CDR1 ENHRY and CDR2 SYGVKD. Trimming took 2 bases from V and 8 from J, leaving 10 bases between them. The CDR3 protein is CAISELGGDSPLHF. DNA for the CDR3: TGTGCCATCAGTGAGCTAGGGGGAGATTCACCCCTCCACTTT.

The V and J genes are TRBV7-9 and TRBJ2-2; tentatively, D is TRBD2 (6 bases). Germline CDR1 SEHNR, CDR2 FQNEAQ (reference sequence). This CDR3 spans 17 amino acids. Trimming cost V 5 bases and J 0 bases, with 16 bases left between them. The CDR3 coding sequence is TGTGCCAGCAGCCCTACCTTAAGGGAGGCGAACACCGGGGAGCTGTTTTTT. Translation gives CASSPTLREANTGELFF.

The chain combines TRBV29-1 with TRBJ1-3; D call uncertain. This CDR3 is built from 12 residues. The germline V gene encodes CDR1 SQVTM and CDR2 ANQGSEA. Deletions cut 7 bases from V and 8 bases from J, with 15 bases between. This CDR3 is CSATADTDTIYF. The DNA of the CDR3 is TGCAGCGCCACCGCGGATACGGACACCATATATTTT.

This clone was recorded only once. The rearrangement uses TRBV4-1 and TRBJ2-7; 7 bases map to TRBD2. The germline V gene has CDR1 MGHRA and CDR2 YSYEKL. The length of the CDR3 is 16 residues. V shed 4 bases and J 4 bases; nucleotides not matched to a gene: 13. CDR3 nucleotide sequence: TGCGCCAGCAGCCCCGGGGTGGAACGGGGGGTTTACGAGCAGTACTTC. Translation gives CASSPGVERGVYEQYF.

The chain links TRBV9 to TRBJ2-5; no clear D gene. The length of the CDR3 is 14 residues. The ends were cut back, 0 bases at V and 2 bases at J, with 8 bases in the middle. The germline V gene encodes CDR1 SGDLS and CDR2 YYNGEE. The CDR3 loop is CASSVEIGQETQYF. CDR3 nucleotides: TGTGCCAGCAGCGTAGAAATCGGGCAAGAGACCCAGTACTTC.

V gene TRBV28 combines with J gene TRBJ2-1, with TRBD1 matching over 8 bases. Germline V lookup: CDR1 MDHEN, CDR2 SYDVKM. The CDR3 runs 17 residues. Trimming took 4 bases from V and 5 from J; bases not matched to a gene: 13. The CDR3 sequence: CASSSTPYRDRHNEQFF. The CDR3 nucleotides read TGTGCCAGCAGTTCGACCCCGTACCGGGACAGGCACAATGAGCAGTTCTTC.

V usage is TRBV10-3 and J usage is TRBJ2-1, with 10 bases matching TRBD2. Germline V gene data show CDR1 as ENHRY and CDR2 as SYGVKD. J gave up 6 bases and V 5 bases, and 1 base lay outside the gene matches. The CDR3 consists of 13 residues. The chain's CDR3 is CAISLAGVNEQFF. As DNA, the CDR3 is TGTGCCATCAGTCTAGCGGGGGTCAATGAGCAGTTCTTC.

The rearrangement links TRBV28 to TRBJ2-3, with a weak D call TRBD1 (6 bases). This CDR3 comprises 17 residues. V was cut by 5 bases and J by 2 bases, with 20 bases left in between. Per the germline V gene, CDR1 is MDHEN and CDR2 is SYDVKM. CDR3 residues: CASSTPTGLSDTDTQYF. The CDR3 DNA reads as TGTGCCAGCAGTACCCCAACAGGGTTGTCCGACACAGATACGCAGTATTTT. Looking up the rest from reference TRBV28 and TRBJ2-3 gives the full variable domain: DVKVTQSSRYLVKRTGEKVFLECVQDMDHENMFWYRQDPGLGLRLIYFSYDVKMKEKGDIPEGYSVSREKKERFSLILESASTNQTSMYLCASSTPTGLSDTDTQYFGPGTRLTVL.

The chain joins TRBV3-1 (or the pseudogene TRBV3-2) to TRBJ1-1; 11 nucleotides line up with TRBD1. With V trimmed by 6 bases and J by 5 bases, 2 bases remained unmatched. The length of the CDR3 is 13 residues. Germline V CDR1 and CDR2: LGHDT, YNNKEL (reference sequence). The CDR3 protein is CASRGQGGTEAFF. CDR3 in DNA: TGTGCCAGCAGGGGACAGGGGGGGACTGAAGCTTTCTTT.

This clone has just one count. The rearrangement links TRBV28 to TRBJ2-5; D possibly corresponds to TRBD1 (5 bases). The CDR3 contains 16 residues. CDR1 and CDR2 (germline): MDHEN, SYDVKM. The V gene lost 5 bases and the J gene lost 1 base, with 17 bases spanning the gap. The DNA of the CDR3 is TGTGCCAGCAGTCCACGGCAGGGCCGCTCCCAAGAGACCCAGTACTTC. This translates into CASSPRQGRSQETQYF.

This sequence joins TRBV10-1 and TRBJ2-2, with D tentatively TRBD1 (6 bases). Trimming removed 5 bases from V and 8 bases from J, with 18 bases in between. CDR3 size: 15 residues. Germline V gives CDR1 WNHNN, CDR2 SYGVQD (reference sequence). As DNA, the CDR3 is TGCGCCAGCAGTTCCTCCCGGGACATGATGGGGGAGCTGTTTTTT. It yields the protein CASSSSRDMMGELFF.

The V and J genes are TRBV12-3 or TRBV12-4 and TRBJ1-2; D gene ambiguous. This CDR3 comprises 13 residues. With 6 bases removed from V and 4 bases from J, the gap between germline ends came to 12 bases. This CDR3 is CASRQTELYGYTF. CDR3 sequence (DNA): TGTGCCAGCAGGCAGACGGAGCTCTATGGCTACACCTTC.

The rearrangement uses TRBV19 and TRBJ2-2; D gene uncertain. Germline values: CDR1 LNHDA, CDR2 SQIVND (reference sequence). This CDR3 is built from 14 residues. The V and J ends lost 3 bases and 3 bases respectively, with 8 bases between them. CDR3 in amino acids: CASSMMPDTGELFF. The CDR3 coding sequence is TGTGCCAGTAGTATGATGCCGGACACCGGGGAGCTGTTTTTT. The whole variable domain, filled in from reference TRBV19 and TRBJ2-2, reads DGGITQSPKYLFRKEGQNVTLSCEQNLNHDAMYWYRQDPGQGLRLIYYSQIVNDFQKGDIAEGYSVSREKKESFPLTVTSAQKNPTAFYLCASSMMPDTGELFFGEGSRLTVL.

A single count supports this clone. This chain joins TRBV19 and TRBJ1-2, with 8 bases fitting TRBD1. The CDR3 contains 14 residues. J lost 8 bases, V lost 5 bases, and 10 bases had no gene match. Germline lookup yields CDR1 LNHDA and CDR2 SQIVND (reference sequence). The CDR3 is CASSAFGTGRGYTF. The CDR3 coding sequence is TGTGCCAGTAGTGCTTTCGGGACAGGCCGGGGCTACACCTTC. The variable domain in full, completed from reference TRBV19 and TRBJ1-2, reads DGGITQSPKYLFRKEGQNVTLSCEQNLNHDAMYWYRQDPGQGLRLIYYSQIVNDFQKGDIAEGYSVSREKKESFPLTVTSAQKNPTAFYLCASSAFGTGRGYTFGSGTRLTVV.

This clone was seen a single time. The CDR3 here is CASSLWAGPGTSTDTQYF. DNA of the CDR3: TGTGCCAGCAGTTTGTGGGCGGGACCGGGCACCAGCACAGATACGCAGTATTTT. The gene calls are TRBV28 and TRBJ2-3, with D perhaps TRBD2 (6 bases). Germline loops: CDR1 MDHEN, CDR2 SYDVKM. V was cut by 3 bases and J by 0 bases, with 19 bases left in between. The CDR3 totals 18 residues. The variable domain in full, with the rest retrieved from reference TRBV28 and TRBJ2-3, is DVKVTQSSRYLVKRTGEKVFLECVQDMDHENMFWYRQDPGLGLRLIYFSYDVKMKEKGDIPEGYSVSREKKERFSLILESASTNQTSMYLCASSLWAGPGTSTDTQYFGPGTRLTVL.

This chain links TRBV29-1 with TRBJ1-1; D remains ambiguous. CDR1 and CDR2 from the germline V gene are SQVTM and ANQGSEA. Between the trimmed V and J ends, which lost 4 bases and 6 bases, there was a span of 9 bases. The CDR3 loop spans 11 amino acids. CDR3 nucleotides: TGCAGCGTTGTCGGGGTAGCTGAAGCTTTCTTT. It is translated as CSVVGVAEAFF.

The chain carries TRBV4-1 and TRBJ2-1; D possibly corresponds to TRBD1 (6 bases). V was cut by 3 bases and J by 2 bases, with 11 bases left in between. CDR1 is MGHRA, CDR2 YSYEKL, per germline. This CDR3 comprises 15 residues. The CDR3 here is CASSQRQVTYNEQFF. In DNA form, the CDR3 reads TGCGCCAGCAGCCAGAGACAGGTTACCTACAATGAGCAGTTCTTC.

This chain connects TRBV28 to TRBJ1-5; D is uncertain. Trimming pared 5 bases from V and 5 bases from J, leaving 10 bases between. The CDR3 sequence is 13 residues long. Germline assignment: CDR1 MDHEN and CDR2 SYDVKM. The CDR3 sequence is CASSTHRYQPQHF. In DNA, the CDR3 is TGTGCCAGCAGTACCCACAGATATCAGCCCCAGCATTTT.

A word on this clone: Other DNA sequences in this sample translate to the same CDR3. The gene calls are TRBV29-1 and TRBJ1-2, with unresolved D. The CDR3 spans 11 residues. Germline CDR1 and CDR2: SQVTM and ANQGSEA. The V end was cut by 4 bases, the J end by 2 bases, with 5 bases between. The CDR3 sequence is CSVGGNYGYTF. The CDR3 coding sequence is TGCAGCGTTGGAGGGAACTATGGCTACACCTTC. Full variable domain (outside the CDR3, taken from reference TRBV29-1 and TRBJ1-2): SAVISQKPSRDICQRGTSLTIQCQVDSQVTMMFWYRQQPGQSLTLIATANQGSEATYESGFVIDKFPISRPNLTFSTLTVSNMSPEDSSIYLCSVGGNYGYTFGSGTRLTVV.

The chain couples TRBV2 to TRBJ2-7; 7 nucleotides align to TRBD1. CDR1 and CDR2 from the germline V gene are SNHLY and FYNNEI. Trimming cost V 6 bases and J 2 bases; bases outside gene matches: 7. CDR3 length equals 14 residues. The CDR3 region is CASRGQVLPYEQYF. The CDR3 DNA reads as TGTGCCAGCAGAGGACAGGTTTTACCCTACGAGCAGTACTTC.

V and J are TRBV4-1 and TRBJ1-2; TRBD1 aligns across 7 bases. CDR3 length: 15 amino acids. V dropped 5 bases and J dropped 6; count of bases not matched to a gene: 12. Germline V gives CDR1 MGHRA, CDR2 YSYEKL. The CDR3 nucleotides read TGCGCCAGCAGCGTGTTGAACAGGGGTAGTGATGGCTACACCTTC. Its protein product is CASSVLNRGSDGYTF.

This rearrangement joins TRBV5-4 to TRBJ2-7; 10 bases agree with TRBD2. Germline V gene sequence: CDR1 SGHNT, CDR2 YYREEE (reference sequence). Losses at the gene ends were 3 bases for V and 4 bases for J; bases not matched to a gene: 10. The CDR3 consists of 16 residues. The CDR3 region has the DNA TGTGCCAGCAGCTCCGGGCTAGCGGGAGTAAAATACGAGCAGTACTTC. Its translation is CASSSGLAGVKYEQYF.

CDR3 residues: CASSQQGLDTQYF. DNA for the CDR3: TGCGCCAGCAGCCAACAGGGTTTGGATACGCAGTATTTT. The J gene is TRBJ2-3, the V gene TRBV4-1, with D perhaps TRBD1 (5 bases). CDR1 MGHRA and CDR2 YSYEKL come from the germline V gene. Trimming removed 2 bases at V and 6 bases at J, with 9 bases between. The CDR3 has 13 residues.

This chain uses TRBV19 with TRBJ1-3, with 7 bases identical to TRBD1. The V and J ends lost 8 bases and 1 base, in that order; junction bases with no gene match: 8. The germline gives CDR1 LNHDA, CDR2 SQIVND (reference sequence). The CDR3 totals 15 residues. The CDR3 DNA reads as TGTGCCAGTGCCCAACGACAGGGTTCTGGAAACACCATATATTTT. As protein: CASAQRQGSGNTIYF.